A single sample gave rise to the 5 T cell receptor beta chains below, sequenced in a study of spatial heterogeneity in lung cancer. The study, taken as a whole, reports: In tumors, expanded intratumoral alpha and beta TCR counts tracked mutation counts.

TCRdb redid the calling of the 5' RACE reads with MiXCR, one entry per CDR3 protein. The table has about 7,000 distinct CDR3 sequences, about an eighth seen once. These receptors are not linked to any known antigen. Time point meaning: sample taken at primary tumor resection. This material consisted of lung tumor tissue, taken at surgery. These receptors were taken from a male donor with early-stage non-small cell lung cancer.

This clonotype was seen many times. This beta chain lies outside the target of a library built for alpha chains; its clone size means little. The chain carries TRBV5-1 and TRBJ1-3, with 7 bases aligning to TRBD1. From germline, CDR1 is SGHRS and CDR2 YFSETQ. The J segment lost 2 bases and the V segment lost 0 bases, leaving 2 bases of the junction unmatched. This CDR3 has 15 residues. The CDR3 loop reads CASSLEGATGNTIYF. The CDR3 coding sequence is TGCGCCAGCAGCTTGGAGGGGGCGACTGGAAACACCATATATTTT.

By share, this clonotype ranks as medium-sized. This beta chain represents an off-target read in a library built for alpha chains; its size is of limited meaning. V and J are TRBV2 and TRBJ1-2; D not resolved. Germline values: CDR1 SNHLY, CDR2 FYNNEI. The CDR3 covers 18 residues. Trimming removed 2 bases at V and 2 bases at J, with 21 bases between. For the CDR3, the DNA is TGTGCCAGCAGTGAAACGTCGAGACAACCTAACCTAAACTATGGCTACACCTTC. The encoded protein is CASSETSRQPNLNYGYTF.

By share, this clonotype counts as medium-sized. Within a library made for alpha chains, this beta chain is off target, and its count is uninformative. V usage is TRBV28 and J usage is TRBJ2-1; TRBD2 aligns across 9 bases. CDR3 length: 15 residues. The V segment lost 7 bases and the J segment 1 base; nucleotides outside the gene matches: 5. Germline CDR1 MDHEN, CDR2 SYDVKM. The CDR3 DNA reads TGTGCCAGCATGAGAGCGGGGGGATCCTACAATGAGCAGTTCTTC. Protein product: CASMRAGGSYNEQFF. The entire variable domain, with the rest obtained from reference TRBV28 and TRBJ2-1, is as follows: DVKVTQSSRYLVKRTGEKVFLECVQDMDHENMFWYRQDPGLGLRLIYFSYDVKMKEKGDIPEGYSVSREKKERFSLILESASTNQTSMYLCASMRAGGSYNEQFFGPGTRLTVL.

By sample share, this clonotype is medium-sized. Being off target in a library aimed at alpha chains, this beta chain has a size of little meaning. The rearrangement joins TRBV7-3 to TRBJ2-1; 7 bases fit TRBD2. The CDR3 sequence is 13 residues long. J was trimmed by 12 bases and V by 0 bases; bases with no gene match: 5. CDR1 is SGHTA, CDR2 FQGTGA, per germline. CDR3 bases: TGTGCCAGCAGCTTAACCGGTTCGGGAGGGCAGTTCTTC. Protein product: CASSLTGSGGQFF.

This clonotype was seen repeatedly, ten times or more. A library made for alpha chains picked up this beta chain off target, so its size means little. CDR3 sequence (DNA): TGTGCCAGCAGCCCCCGGGACAGGCCCCGCGGGGAGCTGTTTTTT. Its translation: CASSPRDRPRGELFF. The chain joins TRBV9 to TRBJ2-2; 8 bases line up with TRBD1. J lost 7 bases, V lost 4 bases, and 9 bases had no gene match. Looked up from germline, CDR1 is SGDLS and CDR2 is YYNGEE. The CDR3 is 15 amino acids.